The clone carrying this TCR beta chain turned up a few times. Its target is not known. CDR1 is MDHEN and CDR2 is SYDVKM in the germline V gene. Trimming stripped 6 bases from V and 4 bases from J, with 10 bases between. The CDR3 runs 13 residues. This specimen belongs to a study of TIL therapy for anti-PD-1-resistant metastatic lung cancer. The overall study: Median tumor PD-L1 proportion score was roughly 6%. Median tumor mutation burden was under 1.9 mutations per megabase. Study results and limitations: TIL cultures after expansion showed higher clonality and lower diversity than baseline tumor (median roughly 6.3% vs 31%).

The time point here: pre-treatment sample, taken before nivolumab and TIL therapy. Pleural nodules or supraclavicular lymph nodes made up most of the excised metastases sampled. The immunoSEQ assay was v3. Assay: immunoSEQ multiplex PCR; the TCRdb copy retains only in-frame clones and omits some. The table records approximately 9,400 clones, about 60% of them present only once. This chain uses TRBV28 with TRBJ1-3; maybe TRBD1 (5 bases). This specimen consisted of tumor tissue, obtained at baseline. The sequence was collected from a person between 25 and 80 years old with non-small cell lung cancer. The DNA for the CDR3 is TGTGCCAGCAGGCAAGGGGCGGGAAACACCATATATTTT. Amino acids: CASRQGAGNTIYF.